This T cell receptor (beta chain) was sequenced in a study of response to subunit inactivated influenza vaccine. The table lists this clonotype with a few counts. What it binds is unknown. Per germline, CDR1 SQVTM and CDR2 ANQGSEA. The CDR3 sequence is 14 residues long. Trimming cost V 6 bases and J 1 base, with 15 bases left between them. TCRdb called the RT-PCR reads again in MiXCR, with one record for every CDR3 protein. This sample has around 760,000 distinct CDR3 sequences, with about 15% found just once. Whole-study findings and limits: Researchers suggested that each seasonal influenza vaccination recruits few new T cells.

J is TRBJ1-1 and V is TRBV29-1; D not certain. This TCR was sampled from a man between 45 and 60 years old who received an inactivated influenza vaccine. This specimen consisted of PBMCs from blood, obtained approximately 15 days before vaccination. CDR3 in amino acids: CSVSPRAANTEAFF. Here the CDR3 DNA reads TGCAGCGTATCACCTCGGGCCGCGAACACTGAAGCTTTCTTT. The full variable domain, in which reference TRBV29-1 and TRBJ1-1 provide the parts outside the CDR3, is SAVISQKPSRDICQRGTSLTIQCQVDSQVTMMFWYRQQPGQSLTLIATANQGSEATYESGFVIDKFPISRPNLTFSTLTVSNMSPEDSSIYLCSVSPRAANTEAFFGQGTRLTVV.